The 30 T cell receptor beta chains listed next were all sequenced from one sample in a study of T cells in Graves' hyperthyroidism and ophthalmopathy. The source material, RNA transcripts, was used to amplify TCR beta CDR3 regions. The HTBI primer set was used in a first-round RT-PCR of the TCR CDR3. TCRdb re-derived calls from the multiplex PCR reads in MiXCR, one entry per CDR3 protein. This table holds about 600,000 distinct CDR3 sequences, 16% found once. Sequencing was carried out using blood. The receptors were sampled from a woman aged 40 to 50 with Graves' ophthalmopathy.

This chain uses TRBV18 with TRBJ2-7; D is unclear. V dropped 3 bases and J dropped 4 bases, with 13 bases sitting between them. CDR3 length: 14 amino acids. Germline assignment: CDR1 KGHSH and CDR2 LQKENI. This CDR3 is CASSPSSDVYEQYF. CDR3 in DNA: TGTGCCAGCTCACCCTCCTCGGACGTATACGAGCAGTACTTC.

This clonotype was recorded many times. The CDR3 coding sequence is TGTGCCAGCAGTTCGCGACAGCAGGCCAGAACCGTCTACGTAGCTTTCTTT. It translates to CASSSRQQARTVYVAFF. The V call is TRBV6-2 or TRBV6-3, the J call TRBJ1-1; weak D call: TRBD1 (5 bases). Trimming took off 4 bases at V and 10 bases at J, with 28 bases between the two ends. Germline V gene lookup returns CDR1 MNHEY and CDR2 SVGEGT. CDR3 size: 17 residues.

The table lists this clonotype with many counts. The chain uses TRBV28 and TRBJ2-1; TRBD2 aligns across 7 bases. This CDR3 spans 14 amino acids. The germline CDR1 and CDR2 sequences are MDHEN and SYDVKM. V lost 5 bases to trimming and J lost 6 bases; unmatched junction nucleotides: 7. The CDR3 reads CASSVPRGSNEQFF. The DNA of the CDR3 is TGTGCCAGCAGTGTCCCGCGGGGGTCCAATGAGCAGTTCTTC.

Comment on this clonotype: A clone one base away is much larger, so this may be a read error. The chain uses TRBV12-5 and TRBJ2-7, with D possibly TRBD1 on 5 matching bases. CDR3 length equals 13 residues. The germline gives CDR1 LGHNT, CDR2 FRNRAP. DNA of the CDR3: TGTGCTAGTGGCCCAGGGTGTTCCTACAAGCAGTACTTC. This sequence encodes CASGPGCSYKQYF.

As regards this clonotype: At one boundary the junction diverges from the germline segment, which might be a read error. The gene calls are TRBV7-9 and TRBJ1-5; D gene ambiguous. Germline V gives CDR1 SEHNR, CDR2 FQNEAQ (reference sequence). This CDR3 has 12 amino acids. The CDR3 region is CAGSVSNQPQHF. The CDR3 region has the DNA TGTGCCGGCAGTGTTAGTAATCAGCCCCAGCATTTT.

The J gene is TRBJ1-6, the V gene TRBV7-8, with a possible D match to TRBD1 (5 bases). The V end was cut by 5 bases, the J end by 7 bases, with 12 bases between. The CDR3 runs 14 residues. Germline values: CDR1 SGHVS, CDR2 FQNEAQ. For the CDR3, the DNA is TGTGCCAGCAGCCGGGGTGGGGACAATTCACCCCTCCACTTT. Its protein product is CASSRGGDNSPLHF.

Points on this clonotype: A single base separates this from a much larger clone, so it may be a read error. This chain links TRBV2 with TRBJ2-1, with 7 bases fitting TRBD1. J lost 8 bases, V lost 3 bases, and 10 bases had no gene match. The CDR3 sequence is 15 residues long. Germline CDR1 SNHLY, CDR2 FYNNEI. The CDR3 DNA reads as TGTGCCAGCAGTGAGAGGGGGCTAGGCATCTATGAGCAGTTCTTC. Amino acid sequence: CASSERGLGIYEQFF.

This clonotype has a handful of counts. The gene calls are TRBV20-1 and TRBJ2-5; D might be TRBD1 (5 bases). With 3 bases removed from V and 2 bases from J, the gap between germline ends came to 13 bases. Germline loops: CDR1 DFQATT, CDR2 SNEGSKA (reference sequence). This CDR3 is built from 14 residues. Here the CDR3 reads CSASQGQGQETQYF. CDR3 sequence (DNA): TGCAGTGCTAGTCAAGGGCAGGGACAAGAGACCCAGTACTTC.

This rearrangement joins TRBV7-9 to TRBJ1-5; weak D call: TRBD1 (6 bases). CDR3 size: 17 residues. Trimming removed 4 bases at V and 7 bases at J, with 23 bases between. Germline V lookup: CDR1 SEHNR, CDR2 FQNEAQ (reference sequence). CDR3 amino acids: CASSSGGDTLGGQPQHF. CDR3 nucleotides: TGTGCCAGCAGCTCCGGTGGGGACACCCTTGGCGGCCAGCCCCAGCATTTT.

The CDR3 sequence is CASSLLAGDVMNTGELFF. In nucleotides, the CDR3 is TGTGCCAGCAGCTTATTGGCAGGGGATGTTATGAACACCGGGGAGCTGTTTTTT. J is TRBJ2-2 and V is TRBV7-8; TRBD1 might be the D (6 bases). Germline lookup yields CDR1 SGHVS and CDR2 FQNEAQ. The CDR3 is 18 amino acids. Trimming took off 2 bases at V and 1 base at J, with 17 bases between the two ends.

With respect to this clonotype: At one of its ends the junction is not consistent with the germline gene, which may arise from a read error. The chain links TRBV9 to TRBJ2-6; tentative D call: TRBD1 (5 bases). This CDR3 contains 20 residues. Per the germline V gene, CDR1 is SGDLS and CDR2 is YYNGEE. CDR3 in DNA: TGTGCCAGCAGCACAGCAAGGGGTAGGGAAGGAGTCTCTGGGGCCAACGTCTTGACTTTC. Protein product: CASSTARGREGVSGANVLTF.

In its sample, this clonotype was seen many times. V is TRBV5-6 and J is TRBJ1-5; a weak D match, TRBD1 (5 bases). Germline loops: CDR1 SGHDT, CDR2 YYEEEE. The V end lost 1 base, the J end lost 0 bases, and 8 bases lay between the germline ends. The CDR3 runs 15 residues. CDR3 sequence (DNA): TGTGCCAGCAGCTTGCTGGGGGATAGCAATCAGCCCCAGCATTTT. This gives the protein CASSLLGDSNQPQHF.

The rearrangement links TRBV3-1 to TRBJ2-1; 9 nucleotides align to TRBD1. The germline V gene encodes CDR1 LGHDT and CDR2 YNNKEL (reference sequence). This CDR3 comprises 14 residues. The J segment lost 9 bases and the V segment lost 4 bases, leaving 7 bases of the junction unmatched. The CDR3 loop reads CASSPGTGLREQFF. The CDR3 coding sequence is TGTGCCAGCAGCCCCGGGACAGGGCTCCGTGAGCAGTTCTTC.

About this clonotype itself: A much larger clone differs by one base, so this may be a read error. The chain joins TRBV6-1 to TRBJ1-1; D gene unclear. Germline CDR1 and CDR2: MNHNS and SASEGT. This CDR3 comprises 17 residues. V was trimmed by 3 bases and J by 5 bases, leaving 22 bases between them. The CDR3 DNA sequence: TGTGCCAGCAGTGATGGGCCATGGGGAGCTTCGGAGACTGAAGCTTTCTTT. It is translated as CASSDGPWGASETEAFF.

This clonotype has a handful of counts. The V and J genes are TRBV28 and TRBJ2-7, with TRBD2 matching 7 bases. The CDR3 runs to 16 residues. Germline V gene sequence: CDR1 MDHEN, CDR2 SYDVKM. Trimming removed 1 base from V and 6 bases from J; junction bases left unmatched: 12. CDR3 sequence: CASSLSGGSRFGEQYF. In nucleotides, the CDR3 is TGTGCCAGCAGTTTATCTGGCGGGAGCAGGTTCGGCGAGCAGTACTTC.

The chain has TRBV4-2 and TRBJ2-7, with no clear D. Germline CDR1 reads LGHNA; CDR2 reads YNFKEQ. This CDR3 region has 16 residues. V dropped 3 bases and J dropped 7 bases, with 22 bases sitting between them. The CDR3 protein is CASSQLPPPNLREQYF. The CDR3 DNA reads TGTGCCAGCAGCCAGCTACCCCCGCCTAACCTACGAGAGCAGTACTTC.

This clonotype occurred many times. The rearrangement links TRBV28 to TRBJ2-4; TRBD2 matches at 7 bases. This CDR3 has 14 amino acids. Germline lookup yields CDR1 MDHEN and CDR2 SYDVKM. V shed 11 bases and J 7 bases; nucleotides not matched to a gene: 14. The DNA for the CDR3 is TGTGCCGTCAGCCCAACGGGAGGAGGCAACATTCAGTACTTC. Residues: CAVSPTGGGNIQYF.

The chain carries TRBV5-6 and TRBJ2-5; D tentatively reads TRBD1 or TRBD2 (5 bases each). Germline V gene data show CDR1 as SGHDT and CDR2 as YYEEEE. Trimming took off 3 bases at V and 6 bases at J, with 15 bases between the two ends. The CDR3 sequence is 14 residues long. CDR3 nucleotides: TGTGCCAGCAGCTCCAACGGGGCAGTAAAGACCCAGTACTTC. It codes for CASSSNGAVKTQYF.

This sequence joins TRBV30 and TRBJ2-2, with 7 bases identical to TRBD1. Germline V gene lookup returns CDR1 GTSNPN and CDR2 SVGIG (reference sequence). The trim removed 4 bases at V and 3 bases at J, leaving 2 bases unmatched. CDR3 length: 13 residues. The CDR3 reads CAWNRGYTGELFF. The CDR3 DNA sequence: TGTGCCTGGAACAGGGGTTACACCGGGGAGCTGTTTTTT.

This sequence joins TRBV20-1 and TRBJ1-4; 12 bases agree with TRBD1. Trimming removed 0 bases from V and 7 bases from J; junction bases left unmatched: 9. The CDR3 extends over 17 amino acids. Per the germline V gene, CDR1 is DFQATT and CDR2 is SNEGSKA (reference sequence). The CDR3: CSARDLGQGAESEKLFF. CDR3 nucleotide sequence: TGCAGTGCTAGAGATCTGGGACAGGGGGCGGAGAGTGAAAAACTGTTTTTT.

Concerning this clonotype: The conserved final phenylalanine or tryptophan is absent from the CDR3, which likely points to a read error. The chain employs TRBV2 and TRBJ2-2, with a possible D match to TRBD2 (6 bases). Germline CDR1 is SNHLY and CDR2 is FYNNEI. The CDR3 is made up of 16 amino acids. V lost 6 bases, J lost 1 base, and 15 bases lay in between. The CDR3 DNA reads TGTGCCAGCAGCTCCTCCGGGACTTTGAACACCGGGGAGCTGTTTCTT. Its protein product is CASSSSGTLNTGELFL.

The chain uses TRBV20-1 and TRBJ2-7, with 11 nucleotides matching TRBD1. Germline trimming cut 5 bases from V and 8 bases from J; bases unmatched to any gene: 17. The V gene's germline CDR1 is DFQATT and CDR2 SNEGSKA (reference sequence). The CDR3 has 16 amino acids. CDR3 in amino acids: CSALGQGAQGPLKQYF. The CDR3 DNA reads TGCAGTGCTCTAGGACAGGGGGCCCAGGGGCCATTGAAGCAGTACTTC.

This clonotype came up many times. The chain combines TRBV28 with TRBJ1-1; tentative D call: TRBD1 (5 bases). With 7 bases removed from V and 6 bases from J, the gap between germline ends came to 12 bases. Germline V gene data show CDR1 as MDHEN and CDR2 as SYDVKM. This CDR3 is 12 amino acids long. The CDR3 loop is CASKLQGSEAFF. DNA of the CDR3: TGTGCCAGCAAACTTCAGGGTTCTGAAGCTTTCTTT.

This clonotype occurred once. Because it lacks the conserved phenylalanine or tryptophan at the end, this CDR3 is likely a read error. V is TRBV7-9 and J is TRBJ1-2, with D tentatively TRBD1 (5 bases). In germline, CDR1 is SEHNR, CDR2 FQNEAQ (reference sequence). The CDR3 extends over 11 amino acids. V was cut by 6 bases and J by 5 bases, with 7 bases left in between. The CDR3 loop is CASSKGYGYTL. In DNA form, the CDR3 reads TGTGCCAGCAGTAAGGGGTATGGCTACACCCTC.

This clonotype was detected a few times. The V and J genes are TRBV20-1 and TRBJ1-3; no firm D call. The V gene's germline CDR1 is DFQATT and CDR2 SNEGSKA (reference sequence). The CDR3 length is 13 residues. Trimming took 6 bases from V and 0 from J, leaving 9 bases between them. For the CDR3, the DNA is TGCAGTGCGGCTAGTGGCTCTGGAAACACCATATATTTT. Amino acid sequence: CSAASGSGNTIYF.

This clonotype was observed at least ten times. V gene TRBV5-1 combines with J gene TRBJ2-3; 10 bases match TRBD1. The CDR3 loop spans 16 amino acids. Germline CDR1 reads SGHRS; CDR2 reads YFSETQ. V was pared by 7 bases and J by 2 bases, with 10 bases of the junction left unmatched. CDR3 coding DNA: TGCGCCAGCCGCCTCGGGACAGGGGTGGACACAGATACGCAGTATTTT. Translated, it gives CASRLGTGVDTDTQYF.

This clonotype was counted ten times or more. This rearrangement joins TRBV7-3 to TRBJ2-2; possibly TRBD2 for D (6 bases). The V gene lost 0 bases and the J gene lost 7 bases, with 12 bases spanning the gap. The CDR3 extends over 15 amino acids. CDR1 is SGHTA, CDR2 FQGTGA, per germline. The CDR3 nucleotides read TGTGCCAGCAGCTTAACGTCGAGTAGCGGCGGGGAGCTGTTTTTT. Protein product: CASSLTSSSGGELFF.

This chain uses TRBV3-1 with TRBJ1-5, with D uncertain. CDR1 and CDR2 from the germline V gene are LGHDT and YNNKEL (reference sequence). Trimming stripped 3 bases from V and 8 bases from J, with 17 bases between. The CDR3 totals 15 residues. The CDR3 DNA reads as TGTGCCAGCAGCCATTCGGGCAGCGGGAATGAGCCCCAGCATTTT. It specifies CASSHSGSGNEPQHF.

V usage is TRBV20-1 and J usage is TRBJ1-1, with D perhaps TRBD1 (5 bases). Trimming took 1 base from V and 0 from J, leaving 9 bases between them. The CDR3 is made up of 14 amino acids. Germline CDR1 reads DFQATT; CDR2 reads SNEGSKA (reference sequence). The CDR3 DNA follows: TGCAGTGCTAGAGTCCAGGGCCTGAACACTGAAGCTTTCTTT. Protein product: CSARVQGLNTEAFF.

This clonotype was detected a few times. CDR3 amino acids: CSVREVASTDTQYF. The CDR3 DNA reads as TGCAGCGTGCGCGAGGTGGCTAGCACAGATACGCAGTATTTT. The chain has TRBV29-1 and TRBJ2-3; no clear D gene. Trimming cost V 6 bases and J 0 bases, with 13 bases left between them. This CDR3 has 14 residues. Germline-derived CDR1 and CDR2 are SQVTM and ANQGSEA.